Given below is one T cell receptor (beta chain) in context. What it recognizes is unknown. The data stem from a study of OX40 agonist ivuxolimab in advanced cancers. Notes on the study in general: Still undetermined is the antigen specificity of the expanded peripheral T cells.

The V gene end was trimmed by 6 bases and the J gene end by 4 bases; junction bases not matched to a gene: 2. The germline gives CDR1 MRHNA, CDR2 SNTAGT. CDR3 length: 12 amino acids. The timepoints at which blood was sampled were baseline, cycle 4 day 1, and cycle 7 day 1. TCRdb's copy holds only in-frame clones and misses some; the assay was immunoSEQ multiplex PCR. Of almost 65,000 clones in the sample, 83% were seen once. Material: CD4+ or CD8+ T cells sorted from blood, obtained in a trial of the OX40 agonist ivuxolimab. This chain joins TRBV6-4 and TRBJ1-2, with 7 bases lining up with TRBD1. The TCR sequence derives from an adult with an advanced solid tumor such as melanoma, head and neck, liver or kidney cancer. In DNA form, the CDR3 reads TGTGCCAGCAGCTCAGGGGGCTATGGCTACACCTTC. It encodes CASSSGGYGYTF.